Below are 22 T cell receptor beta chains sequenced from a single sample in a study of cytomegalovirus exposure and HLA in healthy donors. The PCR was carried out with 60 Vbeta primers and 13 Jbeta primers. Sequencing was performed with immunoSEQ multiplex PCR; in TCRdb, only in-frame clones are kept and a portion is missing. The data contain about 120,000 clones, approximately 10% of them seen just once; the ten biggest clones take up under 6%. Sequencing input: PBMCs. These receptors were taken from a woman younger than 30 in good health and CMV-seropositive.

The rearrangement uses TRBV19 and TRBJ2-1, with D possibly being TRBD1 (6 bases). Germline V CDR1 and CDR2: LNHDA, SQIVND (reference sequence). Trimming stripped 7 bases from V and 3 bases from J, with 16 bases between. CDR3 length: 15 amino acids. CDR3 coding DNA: TGTGCCAGTAAAGTGGGGGCAGGGGACTACAATGAGCAGTTCTTC. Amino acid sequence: CASKVGAGDYNEQFF.

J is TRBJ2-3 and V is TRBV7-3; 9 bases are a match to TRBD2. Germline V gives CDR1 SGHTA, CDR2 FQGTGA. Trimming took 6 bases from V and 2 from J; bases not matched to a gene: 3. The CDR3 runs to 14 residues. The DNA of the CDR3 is TGTGCCAGCAGAAGCGGGGGGAACACAGATACGCAGTATTTT. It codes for CASRSGGNTDTQYF. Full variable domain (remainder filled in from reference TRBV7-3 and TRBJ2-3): GAGVSQTPSNKVTEKGKYVELRCDPISGHTALYWYRQSLGQGPEFLIYFQGTGAADDSGLPNDRFFAVRPEGSVSTLKIQRTERGDSAVYLCASRSGGNTDTQYFGPGTRLTVL.

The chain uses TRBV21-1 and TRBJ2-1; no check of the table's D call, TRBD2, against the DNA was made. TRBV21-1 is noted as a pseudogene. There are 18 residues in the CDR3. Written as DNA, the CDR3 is TGTGCCAGCAGCAAAATATTTCAGCGGATAAATCTCTTGGGTGAGCAGTTCTTC. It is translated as CASSKIFQRINLLGEQFF.

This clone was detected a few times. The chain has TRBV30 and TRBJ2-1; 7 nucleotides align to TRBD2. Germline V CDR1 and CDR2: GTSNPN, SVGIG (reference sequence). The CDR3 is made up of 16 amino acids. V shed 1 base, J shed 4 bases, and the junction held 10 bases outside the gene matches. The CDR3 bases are TGTGCCTGGAGTGCCCCCCACGCGGGAGTTTACAATGAGCAGTTCTTC. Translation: CAWSAPHAGVYNEQFF.

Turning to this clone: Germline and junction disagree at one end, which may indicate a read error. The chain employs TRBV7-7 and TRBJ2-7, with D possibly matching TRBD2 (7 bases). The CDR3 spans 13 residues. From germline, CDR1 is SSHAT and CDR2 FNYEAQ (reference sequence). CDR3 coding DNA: TGTGCTAGCAGCAAAGGGGGGGGCTACGAGCAGTACTTC. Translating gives CASSKGGGYEQYF.

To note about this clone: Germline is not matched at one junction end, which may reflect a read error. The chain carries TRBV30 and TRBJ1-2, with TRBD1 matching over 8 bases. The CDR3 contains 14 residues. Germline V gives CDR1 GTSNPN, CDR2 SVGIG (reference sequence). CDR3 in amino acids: CVWSRLGTGYGYTF. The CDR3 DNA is TGTGTCTGGAGTCGCCTCGGGACAGGCTATGGCTACACCTTC.

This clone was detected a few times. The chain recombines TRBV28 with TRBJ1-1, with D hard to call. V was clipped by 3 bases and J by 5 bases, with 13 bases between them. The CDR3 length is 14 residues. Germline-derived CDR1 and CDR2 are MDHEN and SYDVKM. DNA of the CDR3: TGTGCCAGCAGTTTCTCCCGGGGATATACTGAAGCTTTCTTT. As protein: CASSFSRGYTEAFF. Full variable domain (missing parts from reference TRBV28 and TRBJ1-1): DVKVTQSSRYLVKRTGEKVFLECVQDMDHENMFWYRQDPGLGLRLIYFSYDVKMKEKGDIPEGYSVSREKKERFSLILESASTNQTSMYLCASSFSRGYTEAFFGQGTRLTVV.

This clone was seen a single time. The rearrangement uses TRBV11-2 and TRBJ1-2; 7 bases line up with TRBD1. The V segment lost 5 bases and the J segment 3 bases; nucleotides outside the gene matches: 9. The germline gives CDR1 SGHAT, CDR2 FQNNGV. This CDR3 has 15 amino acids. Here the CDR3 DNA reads TGTGCCAGCAGCACCTCCGACAGGGAACACTATGGCTACACCTTC. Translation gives CASSTSDREHYGYTF.

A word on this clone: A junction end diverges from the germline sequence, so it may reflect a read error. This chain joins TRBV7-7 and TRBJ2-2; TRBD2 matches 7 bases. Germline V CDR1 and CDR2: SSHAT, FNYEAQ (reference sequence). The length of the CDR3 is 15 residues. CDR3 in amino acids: CASSLGAGYTGELFF. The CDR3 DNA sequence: TGTGCTAGCAGCTTAGGAGCGGGGTACACCGGGGAGCTGTTTTTT.

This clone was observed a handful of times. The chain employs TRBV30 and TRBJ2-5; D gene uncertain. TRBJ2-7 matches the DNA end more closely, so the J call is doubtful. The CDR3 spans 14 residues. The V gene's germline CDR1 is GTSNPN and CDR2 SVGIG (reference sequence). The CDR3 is CAWSVPFSVYEQYF. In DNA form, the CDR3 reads TGTGCCTGGAGTGTACCGTTTTCGGTCTACGAGCAGTACTTC.

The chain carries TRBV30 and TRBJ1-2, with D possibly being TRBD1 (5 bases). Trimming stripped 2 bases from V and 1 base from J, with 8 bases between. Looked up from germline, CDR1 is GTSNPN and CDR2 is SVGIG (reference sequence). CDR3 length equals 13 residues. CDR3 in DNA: TGTGCCTGGAGTCCAGGGTTTAACTATGGCTACACCTTC. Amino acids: CAWSPGFNYGYTF.

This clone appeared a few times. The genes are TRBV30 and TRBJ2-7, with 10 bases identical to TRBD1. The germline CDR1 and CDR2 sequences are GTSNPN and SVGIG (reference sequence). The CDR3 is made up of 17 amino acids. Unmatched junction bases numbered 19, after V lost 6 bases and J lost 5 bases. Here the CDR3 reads CACKSTEPGQGHNEQYF. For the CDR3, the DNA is TGTGCCTGTAAATCCACTGAGCCGGGACAGGGGCATAACGAGCAGTACTTC.

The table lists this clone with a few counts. The DNA of the CDR3 is TGTGCCAGCAGCCACCAGGGACAGCTGCCCTCCTACGAGCAGTACTTC. The encoded protein is CASSHQGQLPSYEQYF. The chain couples TRBV7-2 to TRBJ2-7, with 7 bases matching TRBD1. CDR1 is SGHTA, CDR2 FQGNSA, per germline. The V gene end was trimmed by 5 bases and the J gene end by 0 bases; junction bases not matched to a gene: 10. This CDR3 contains 16 residues.

CDR3 in amino acids: CASRDSLAFGHEQYF. The CDR3, as DNA: TGTGCCAGCAGGGACAGTTTAGCATTTGGCCACGAGCAGTACTTC. The J gene is TRBJ2-7, the V gene TRBV6-1; maybe TRBD1 (6 bases). V was clipped by 6 bases and J by 5 bases, with 20 bases between them. CDR1 is MNHNS, CDR2 SASEGT, per germline. There are 15 residues in the CDR3.

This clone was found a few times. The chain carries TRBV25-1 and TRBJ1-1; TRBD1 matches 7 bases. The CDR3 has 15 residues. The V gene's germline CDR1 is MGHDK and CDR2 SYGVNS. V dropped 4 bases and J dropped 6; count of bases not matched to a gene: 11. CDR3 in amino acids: CASSGAYRGWAEAFF. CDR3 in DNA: TGTGCCAGCAGTGGAGCATACAGGGGATGGGCTGAAGCTTTCTTT.

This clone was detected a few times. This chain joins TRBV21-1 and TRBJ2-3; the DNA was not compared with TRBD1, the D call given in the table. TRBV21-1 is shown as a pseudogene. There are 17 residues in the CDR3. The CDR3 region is CASSYITQGSTTDTQYF. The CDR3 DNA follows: TGTGCCAGCAGCTATATAACTCAGGGAAGTACCACAGATACGCAGTATTTT.

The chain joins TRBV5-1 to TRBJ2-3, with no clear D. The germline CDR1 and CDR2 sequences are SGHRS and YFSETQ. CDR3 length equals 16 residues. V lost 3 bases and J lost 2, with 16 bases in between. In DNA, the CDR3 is TGCGCCAGCAGCTCAGGTTACGGATTCGTCACAGATACGCAGTATTTT. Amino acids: CASSSGYGFVTDTQYF.

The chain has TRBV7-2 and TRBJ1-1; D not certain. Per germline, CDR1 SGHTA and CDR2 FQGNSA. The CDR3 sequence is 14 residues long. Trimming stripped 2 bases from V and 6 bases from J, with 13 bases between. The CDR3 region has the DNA TGTGCCAGCAGCTTACGTGTTCCCGGGTCTGAAGCTTTCTTT. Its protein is CASSLRVPGSEAFF.

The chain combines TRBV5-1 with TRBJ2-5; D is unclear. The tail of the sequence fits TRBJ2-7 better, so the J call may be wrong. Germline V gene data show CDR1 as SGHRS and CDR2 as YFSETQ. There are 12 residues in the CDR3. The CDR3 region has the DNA TGCGCCAGCAGTTTACCACCCTACGAGCAGTACTTC. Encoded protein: CASSLPPYEQYF.

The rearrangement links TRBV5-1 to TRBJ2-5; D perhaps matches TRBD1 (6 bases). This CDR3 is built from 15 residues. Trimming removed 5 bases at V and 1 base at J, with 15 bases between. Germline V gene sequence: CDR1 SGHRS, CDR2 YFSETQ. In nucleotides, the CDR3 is TGCGCCAGCAGATTAACGACAGGAAGCCAAGAGACCCAGTACTTC. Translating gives CASRLTTGSQETQYF.

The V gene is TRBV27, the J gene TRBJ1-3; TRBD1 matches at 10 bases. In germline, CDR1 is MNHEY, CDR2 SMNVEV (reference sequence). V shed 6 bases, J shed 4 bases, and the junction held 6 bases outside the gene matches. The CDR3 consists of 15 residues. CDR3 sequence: CASSRTGGLGNTIYF. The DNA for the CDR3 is TGTGCCAGCAGCCGGACAGGGGGGTTGGGAAACACCATATATTTT.

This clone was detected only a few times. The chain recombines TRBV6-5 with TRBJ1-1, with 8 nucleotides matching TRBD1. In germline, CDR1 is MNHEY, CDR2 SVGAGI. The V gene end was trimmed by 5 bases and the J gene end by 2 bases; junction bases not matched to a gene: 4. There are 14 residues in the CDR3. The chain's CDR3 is CASSRQGINTEAFF. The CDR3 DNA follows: TGTGCCAGCAGTCGACAGGGGATAAACACTGAAGCTTTCTTT.